A selection of T cell receptor beta chains follows, all from one sample in a study of T cells in localized non-small cell lung cancer. The method was immunoSEQ multiplex PCR; TCRdb's version includes in-frame clones alone and lacks a portion of them. The data contain 15,000 to 25,000 clones, about 89% of them singletons. The sample in question was peripheral blood, obtained before any cancer treatment. The source is a male donor aged 60 or over with stage I squamous cell lung carcinoma. CDR3s include the opening cysteine and the closing phenylalanine or tryptophan.

J: TRBJ1-5
V: TRBV19
length: 15
CDR3: CASNDGGGFNQPQHF

J: TRBJ1-4
V: TRBV18
length: 14
CDR3: CASSPNSENEKLFF

J: TRBJ2-1
V: TRBV5-1
length: 14
CDR3: CASSLRQGWGEQFF

J: TRBJ2-2
V: TRBV5-1
length: 14
CDR3: CASSFSTITGELFF

J: TRBJ2-7
V: TRBV28
length: 14
CDR3: CASTPGQHSYEQYF

J: TRBJ1-5
V: TRBV2
length: 16
CDR3: CASREYGGNSNQPQHF

J: TRBJ2-2
V: TRBV28
length: 11
CDR3: CASQVVGELFF

J: TRBJ1-1
V: TRBV19
length: 13
CDR3: CASSIQVNTEAFF

J: TRBJ2-2
V: TRBV29-1
length: 15
CDR3: CSVDGLAGVPGELFF

J: TRBJ1-5
V: TRBV18
length: 15
CDR3: CASSPGPREDQPQHF

J: TRBJ2-2
V: TRBV30
length: 13
CDR3: CACLGPNTGELFF

J: TRBJ2-3
V: TRBV15
length: 14
CDR3: CATSRGSPTDTQYF

J: TRBJ1-1
V: TRBV7-7
length: 13
CDR3: CASSATGRGEAFF

J: TRBJ2-3
V: TRBV11-2
length: 16
CDR3: CASSSGLAGAADTQYF

J: TRBJ2-1
V: TRBV5-1
length: 14
CDR3: CASSFSGSGYEQFF

J: TRBJ2-5
V: TRBV5-6
length: 14
CDR3: CASTGWAVQETQYF

J: TRBJ1-5
V: TRBV6-5
length: 13
CDR3: CASSTGWRQPQHF

J: TRBJ2-2
V: TRBV5-1
length: 15
CDR3: CASSFSGSGTGELFF

J: TRBJ2-7
V: TRBV5-4
length: 13
CDR3: CASSLWTGHEQYF

J: TRBJ2-1
V: TRBV5-1
length: 15
CDR3: CASSSGTSGNNEQFF

J: TRBJ2-5
V: TRBV14
length: 13
CDR3: CASRGVPAETQYF

J: TRBJ1-4
V: TRBV2
length: 13
CDR3: CASSRQVEEKLFF

J: TRBJ2-7
V: TRBV7-2
length: 13
CDR3: CASSSDRGNEQYF

J: TRBJ2-2
V: TRBV19
length: 13
CDR3: CASRDGNTGELFF

J: TRBJ2-1
V: TRBV28
length: 15
CDR3: CASYLAGGTYNEQFF

J: TRBJ1-5
V: TRBV7-6
length: 17
CDR3: CASSLEPPRQGGQPQHF

J: TRBJ2-1
V: TRBV28
length: 11
CDR3: CASTHYNEQFF

J: TRBJ2-7
V: TRBV27
length: 12
CDR3: CASSLFGDEQYF